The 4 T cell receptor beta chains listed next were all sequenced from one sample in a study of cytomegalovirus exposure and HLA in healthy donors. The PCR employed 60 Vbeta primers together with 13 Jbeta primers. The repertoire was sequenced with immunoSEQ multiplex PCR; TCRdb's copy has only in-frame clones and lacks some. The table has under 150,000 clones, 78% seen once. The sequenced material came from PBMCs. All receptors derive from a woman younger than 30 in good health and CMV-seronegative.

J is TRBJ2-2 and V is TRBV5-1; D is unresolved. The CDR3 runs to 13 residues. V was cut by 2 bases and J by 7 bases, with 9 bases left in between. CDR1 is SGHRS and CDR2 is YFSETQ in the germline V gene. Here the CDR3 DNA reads TGCGCCAGCAGCTTACGGTGGAGCGGGGAGCTGTTTTTT. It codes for CASSLRWSGELFF.

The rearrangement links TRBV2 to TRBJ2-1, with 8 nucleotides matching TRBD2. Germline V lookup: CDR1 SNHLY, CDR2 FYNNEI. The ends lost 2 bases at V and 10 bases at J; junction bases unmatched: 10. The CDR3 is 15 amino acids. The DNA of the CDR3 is TGTGCCAGCAGTGAACGGCGGGAGGCTGTCAAGGAGCAGTTCTTC. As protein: CASSERREAVKEQFF.

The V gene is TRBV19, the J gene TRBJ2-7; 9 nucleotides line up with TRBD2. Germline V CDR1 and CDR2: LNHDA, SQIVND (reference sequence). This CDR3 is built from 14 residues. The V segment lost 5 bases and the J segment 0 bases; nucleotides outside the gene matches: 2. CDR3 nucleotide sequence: TGTGCCAGTAGTGTACTAGCGGGCTCCTACGAGCAGTACTTC. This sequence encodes CASSVLAGSYEQYF. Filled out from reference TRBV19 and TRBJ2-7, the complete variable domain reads DGGITQSPKYLFRKEGQNVTLSCEQNLNHDAMYWYRQDPGQGLRLIYYSQIVNDFQKGDIAEGYSVSREKKESFPLTVTSAQKNPTAFYLCASSVLAGSYEQYFGPGTRLTVT.

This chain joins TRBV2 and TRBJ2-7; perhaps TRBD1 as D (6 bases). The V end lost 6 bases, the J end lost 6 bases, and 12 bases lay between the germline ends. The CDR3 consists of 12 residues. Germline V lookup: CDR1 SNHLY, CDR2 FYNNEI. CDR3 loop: CASSGQGPEQYF. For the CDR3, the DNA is TGTGCCAGCAGCGGGCAGGGGCCCGAGCAGTACTTC.